The following is a T cell receptor (beta chain) sequence with its context. The CDR3 runs to 14 residues. V was clipped by 6 bases and J by 5 bases, with 16 bases between them. Germline V gene sequence: CDR1 SGHVS, CDR2 FNYEAQ. This record comes from a study of response to subunit inactivated influenza vaccine. Using its own MiXCR run on the RT-PCR reads, TCRdb lists one record per CDR3 protein. Here the sample spans about half a million distinct CDR3 sequences, approximately 11% being singletons. This sequence joins TRBV7-6 and TRBJ2-5; D possibly corresponds to TRBD2 (5 bases). This TCR came from a man aged 45 to 65 who received an inactivated influenza vaccine. Sequencing was performed on PBMCs from blood, taken 40 to 50 days after vaccination. CDR3 DNA: TGTGCCAGCAGTACCCCGGGATCATGGGAGACCCAGTACTTC. It yields the protein CASSTPGSWETQYF.